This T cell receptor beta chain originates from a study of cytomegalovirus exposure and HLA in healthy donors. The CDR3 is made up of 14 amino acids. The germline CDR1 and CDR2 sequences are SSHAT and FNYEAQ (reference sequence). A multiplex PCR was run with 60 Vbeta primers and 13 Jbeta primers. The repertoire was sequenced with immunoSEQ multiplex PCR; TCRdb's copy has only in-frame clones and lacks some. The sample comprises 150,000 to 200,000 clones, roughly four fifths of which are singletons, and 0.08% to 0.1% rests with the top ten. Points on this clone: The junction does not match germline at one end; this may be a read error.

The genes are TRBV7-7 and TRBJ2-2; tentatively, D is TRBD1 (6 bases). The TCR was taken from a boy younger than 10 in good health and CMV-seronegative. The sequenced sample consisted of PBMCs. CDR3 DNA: TGTGCTAGCAGCGGAACAGGGAGCACCGGGGAGCTGTTTTTT. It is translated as CASSGTGSTGELFF.